This T cell receptor (beta chain) was identified during a study of early T cells in non-severe SARS-CoV-2 infection. The sample holds many counts of this clonotype. TCRdb ran MiXCR on the 5' RACE reads and lists one entry per CDR3 protein. The sample shows about 20,000 distinct CDR3 sequences, under 4.5% of them seen only once. Germline CDR1 LGHNA, CDR2 YSLEER. The CDR3 is made up of 14 amino acids. Trimming removed 1 base from V and 13 bases from J, with 14 bases in between. The J gene is TRBJ2-6, the V gene TRBV4-3, with D perhaps matching TRBD1 (6 bases). This TCR came from an adult who was a healthcare worker with PCR-confirmed SARS-CoV-2 infection or an uninfected control (not recorded which). Sample: whole blood. This chain's CDR3 is CASSQVDRTKVLTF. The CDR3 region has the DNA TGCGCCAGCAGCCAAGTAGACAGGACAAAGGTCCTGACTTTC.